This TCR beta chain was sequenced in a study of T cells after yellow fever vaccination. Study-level points and caveats: Few clonotypes appeared in both CD4 and CD8 compartments. One caveat is that FACS-sorted repertoires could contain abundant clonotypes contaminating from the bulk population. A faster peak, day 5 versus 15, was reached by the weaker secondary response.

This clonotype showed up just a few times. Its antigen is not known. A process of 5'RACE template switching, which added a universal primer site and UMIs, was used to make TCR cDNA. TCRdb used MiXCR to reprocess the 5' RACE reads, holding one entry per CDR3 protein. Of a few hundred thousand distinct CDR3 sequences listed, about 4% are singletons. Losses at the gene ends were 0 bases for V and 1 base for J; bases not matched to a gene: 3. In germline, CDR1 is SGHRS, CDR2 YFSETQ. This CDR3 has 15 residues. This chain links TRBV5-1 with TRBJ1-1, with TRBD1 matching over 7 bases. The clonotype comes from a man aged 18 to 30 who received the YFV17D yellow fever vaccine. The sample in question was PBMCs, obtained 5 days after the yellow fever booster vaccination. The CDR3 loop reads CASSLAEGANTEAFF. DNA for the CDR3: TGCGCCAGCAGCTTGGCAGAGGGGGCGAACACTGAAGCTTTCTTT.